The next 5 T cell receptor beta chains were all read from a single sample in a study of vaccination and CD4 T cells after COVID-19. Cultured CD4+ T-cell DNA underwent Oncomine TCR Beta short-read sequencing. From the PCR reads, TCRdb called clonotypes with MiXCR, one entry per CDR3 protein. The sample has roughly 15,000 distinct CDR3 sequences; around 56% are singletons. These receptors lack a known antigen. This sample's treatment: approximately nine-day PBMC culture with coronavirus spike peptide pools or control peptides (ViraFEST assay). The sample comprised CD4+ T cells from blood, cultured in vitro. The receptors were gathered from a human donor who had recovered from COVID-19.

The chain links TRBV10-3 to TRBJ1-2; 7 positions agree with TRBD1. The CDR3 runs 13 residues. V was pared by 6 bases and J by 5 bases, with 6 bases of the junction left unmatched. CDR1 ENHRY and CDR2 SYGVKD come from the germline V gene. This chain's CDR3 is CAIRDGTEYGYTF. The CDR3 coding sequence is TGTGCCATCAGGGACGGGACAGAGTATGGCTACACCTTC.

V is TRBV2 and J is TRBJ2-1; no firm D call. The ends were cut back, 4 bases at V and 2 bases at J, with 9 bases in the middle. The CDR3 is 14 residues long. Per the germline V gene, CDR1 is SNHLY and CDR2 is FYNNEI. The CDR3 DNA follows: TGTGCCAGCAGTGCCCCGGGCACCTACAATGAGCAGTTCTTC. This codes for CASSAPGTYNEQFF. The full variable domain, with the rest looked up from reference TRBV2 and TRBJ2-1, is EPEVTQTPSHQVTQMGQEVILRCVPISNHLYFYWYRQILGQKVEFLVSFYNNEISEKSEIFDDQFSVERPDGSNFTLKIRSTKLEDSAMYFCASSAPGTYNEQFFGPGTRLTVL.

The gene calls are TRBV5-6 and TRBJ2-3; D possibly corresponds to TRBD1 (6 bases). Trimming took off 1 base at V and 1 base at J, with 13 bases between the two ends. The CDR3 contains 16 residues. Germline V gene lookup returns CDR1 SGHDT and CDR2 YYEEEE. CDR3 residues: CASSLYRAGGTDTQYF. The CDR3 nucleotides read TGTGCCAGCAGCTTGTACCGCGCAGGGGGCACAGATACGCAGTATTTT.

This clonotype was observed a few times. The CDR3 loop reads CSVLQAAYGYTF. DNA of the CDR3: TGCAGTGTTCTACAGGCTGCCTATGGCTACACCTTC. This chain joins TRBV20-1 and TRBJ1-2; tentative D call: TRBD1 (5 bases). Germline V gene lookup returns CDR1 DFQATT and CDR2 SNEGSKA (reference sequence). V was trimmed by 7 bases and J by 4 bases, leaving 13 bases between them. The CDR3 totals 12 residues.

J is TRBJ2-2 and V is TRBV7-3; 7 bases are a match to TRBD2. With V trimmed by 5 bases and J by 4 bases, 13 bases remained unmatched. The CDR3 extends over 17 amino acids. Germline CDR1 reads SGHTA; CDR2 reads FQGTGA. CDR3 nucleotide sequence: TGTGCCAGCAGCCCGGTCGGGCATGCGGGAGTCACCGGGGAGCTGTTTTTT. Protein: CASSPVGHAGVTGELFF. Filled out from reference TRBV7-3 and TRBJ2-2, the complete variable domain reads GAGVSQTPSNKVTEKGKYVELRCDPISGHTALYWYRQSLGQGPEFLIYFQGTGAADDSGLPNDRFFAVRPEGSVSTLKIQRTERGDSAVYLCASSPVGHAGVTGELFFGEGSRLTVL.